The rows below give T cell receptor beta chains drawn from one sample of a study of early T cells in non-severe SARS-CoV-2 infection. Each CDR3 protein is one row after TCRdb ran MiXCR on the 5' RACE reads. The table lists 97,000 or so distinct CDR3 sequences, roughly 9.6% of them singletons, with roughly 5% in the top ten. The sample in question was whole blood, obtained at baseline. The receptor source for this set is an adult who was a healthcare worker with PCR-confirmed SARS-CoV-2 infection or an uninfected control (not recorded which). Each CDR3 is given with its conserved first and last residue. Each record gives: clone size, J gene, D gene, V gene, CDR3 protein, CDR3 DNA. The D gene is left open where the match is weak. For some rows the clone size is stated as once, few or many, or as a class when expanded; others skip it.

few | TRBJ1-4 | TRBD1 | TRBV12-3/TRBV12-4 | CASRAGTGGINEKLFF | TGTGCCAGCAGGGCCGGGACAGGGGGAATTAATGAAAAACTGTTTTTT
few | TRBJ2-7 | . | TRBV6-2/TRBV6-3 | CASILSRDTYEQYF | TGTGCCAGCATTCTTAGCCGGGATACCTACGAGCAGTACTTC
many | TRBJ2-7 | TRBD1 | TRBV19 | CASSMLYRGTYEQYF | TGTGCCAGTAGTATGTTGTACAGGGGTACGTACGAGCAGTACTTC
many | TRBJ2-1 | . | TRBV5-8 | CASSFRLRSYNEQFF | TGTGCCAGCAGCTTCCGCCTTAGATCCTACAATGAGCAGTTCTTC
many | TRBJ2-3 | . | TRBV20-1 | CSAAATVGTDTQYF | TGCAGTGCGGCGGCGACAGTCGGCACAGATACGCAGTATTTT
. | TRBJ2-3 | TRBD2 | TRBV20-1 | CSAKRGGLTDTQYF | TGCAGTGCTAAGCGGGGGGGCCTGACAGATACGCAGTATTTT
many | TRBJ2-1 | TRBD1 | TRBV9 | CASSVAGGSYNEQFF | TGTGCCAGCAGCGTAGCAGGGGGCTCCTACAATGAGCAGTTCTTC
many | TRBJ2-5 | TRBD1 | TRBV6-2/TRBV6-3 | CASSPQGAKETQYF | TGTGCCAGCAGTCCTCAGGGGGCAAAAGAGACCCAGTACTTC
few | TRBJ2-1 | TRBD2 | TRBV29-1 | CSVDLGLANNEQFF | TGCAGCGTTGATCTAGGACTAGCAAACAATGAGCAGTTCTTC
few | TRBJ2-7 | . | TRBV7-9 | CASSSLYGIEQYF | TGTGCCAGCAGCTCACTTTACGGGATCGAGCAGTACTTC
. | TRBJ2-3 | TRBD2 | TRBV7-2 | CASSPGLALDTQYF | TGTGCCAGCAGCCCGGGACTAGCATTAGATACGCAGTATTTT
few | TRBJ2-3 | . | TRBV21-1 | CASSSLPPISTQYF | TGTGCCAGCAGCTCCCTCCCTCCTATCTCCACGCAGTATTTT
. | TRBJ1-5 | . | TRBV18 | CASSPGSDNQPQHF | TGTGCCAGCTCACCAGGGTCGGATAATCAGCCCCAGCATTTT
. | TRBJ1-2 | TRBD1 | TRBV7-9 | CASSPSSDRVSSYGYTF | TGTGCCAGCAGCCCTTCCTCGGACAGGGTGTCGAGCTATGGCTACACCTTC
many | TRBJ2-7 | TRBD2 | TRBV9 | CASSAGTSGSYEQYF | TGTGCCAGCAGCGCAGGGACTAGCGGGAGCTACGAGCAGTACTTC
. | TRBJ2-2 | TRBD2 | TRBV7-2 | CDSSLMGTGGPSGTGELFF | TGTGACAGCAGCTTAATGGGAACGGGAGGGCCGTCCGGCACCGGGGAGCTGTTTTTT
. | TRBJ2-5 | . | TRBV5-4 | CASSLEGRITDF | TGTGCCAGCAGCTTAGAAGGGAGGATCACAGACTTC
few | TRBJ2-5 | . | TRBV24-1 | CATSDVTRGGETQYF | TGTGCCACCAGTGATGTGACTAGAGGAGGGGAGACCCAGTACTTC
. | TRBJ2-3 | . | TRBV7-2 | CASSSYTDTQYF | TGTGCCAGCAGCTCCTACACAGATACGCAGTATTTT
. | TRBJ2-7 | . | TRBV6-2/TRBV6-3 | CASSEPLYEQYF | TGTGCCAGCAGTGAGCCACTCTACGAGCAGTACTTC
few | TRBJ2-3 | TRBD1 | TRBV20-1 | CSATPGTGGTDTQYF | TGCAGTGCTACACCCGGGACAGGGGGCACAGATACGCAGTATTTT
few | TRBJ2-3 | TRBD2 | TRBV7-2 | CASSQTSGRDTQYF | TGTGCCAGCAGCCAGACTAGCGGGAGGGATACGCAGTATTTT
. | TRBJ2-2 | TRBD1 | TRBV3-1 | CASSARDRLVFF | TGTGCCAGCAGCGCCCGGGACAGGCTGGTGTTTTTT
. | TRBJ2-5 | . | TRBV12-3/TRBV12-4 | CASSSTGNQETQYF | TGTGCCAGCAGTAGTACAGGGAACCAAGAGACCCAGTACTTC
few | TRBJ1-5 | . | TRBV5-1 | CASSLWGNQPQHF | TGCGCCAGCAGCTTGTGGGGCAATCAGCCCCAGCATTTT
. | TRBJ1-1 | . | TRBV10-1 | CASSESPVGTEAFF | TGCGCCAGCAGTGAGTCGCCGGTGGGCACTGAAGCTTTCTTT
. | TRBJ1-2 | . | TRBV3-1 | CASSQAGLNGYTF | TGTGCCAGCAGCCAGGCAGGCCTGAATGGCTACACCTTC
many | TRBJ1-4 | . | TRBV20-1 | CSARDLGPNEKLFF | TGCAGTGCTAGAGATCTCGGGCCTAATGAAAAACTGTTTTTT
few | TRBJ1-5 | . | TRBV6-6 | CASREGGDNQPQHF | TGTGCCAGCAGGGAGGGGGGAGACAATCAGCCCCAGCATTTT
. | TRBJ2-5 | TRBD2 | TRBV7-2 | CASSLSSGQETQYF | TGTGCCAGCAGCTTATCTAGCGGTCAAGAGACCCAGTACTTC
few | TRBJ2-5 | TRBD1 | TRBV19 | CATSTGELQETQYF | TGTGCCACCTCGACAGGGGAACTCCAAGAGACCCAGTACTTC
few | TRBJ1-1 | . | TRBV5-1 | CASRGTIDAFF | TGCGCCAGCAGGGGTACAATCGATGCTTTCTTT
. | TRBJ2-7 | TRBD2 | TRBV10-3 | CAISWTSGEYEQYF | TGTGCCATCAGCTGGACTAGCGGAGAATACGAGCAGTACTTC
few | TRBJ1-3 | . | TRBV29-1 | CSVRSNSGNTIYF | TGCAGCGTTAGGTCGAACTCTGGAAACACCATATATTTT
. | TRBJ2-7 | . | TRBV7-6 | CASSLQGLEQYF | TGTGCCAGCAGCTTACAGGGGCTCGAGCAGTACTTC
. | TRBJ2-1 | . | TRBV5-8 | CASSLVRSQFF | TGTGCCAGCAGCTTGGTCAGGTCGCAGTTCTTC
few | TRBJ2-7 | . | TRBV11-2 | CASSPRVGGYEQYF | TGTGCCAGCAGCCCCCGTGTCGGGGGCTACGAGCAGTACTTC
few | TRBJ2-3 | TRBD2 | TRBV7-8 | CASSLRRGGRDHTDTQYF | TGTGCCAGCAGCTTACGGCGGGGGGGCCGCGACCACACAGATACGCAGTATTTT
many | TRBJ2-7 | TRBD2 | TRBV5-1 | CASSSGLAGGPGVYEQYF | TGCGCCAGCAGCTCCGGACTAGCGGGAGGGCCTGGAGTTTACGAGCAGTACTTC
many | TRBJ2-5 | TRBD1 | TRBV6-6 | CASSDSGQTQETQYF | TGTGCCAGCTCAGACTCGGGACAGACCCAAGAGACCCAGTACTTC
. | TRBJ2-6 | . | TRBV20-1 | CSARDSSGANVLTF | TGCAGTGCTAGGGACAGCTCTGGGGCCAACGTCCTGACTTTC
few | TRBJ1-2 | . | TRBV25-1 | CASSSSWGGEGENGYTF | TGTGCCAGCAGCTCGTCCTGGGGCGGGGAAGGGGAAAATGGCTACACCTTC
few | TRBJ2-5 | . | TRBV29-1 | CSVAQGETQYF | TGCAGCGTTGCTCAGGGCGAGACCCAGTACTTC
few | TRBJ1-1 | . | TRBV14 | CASSQVRVMNTEAFF | TGTGCCAGCAGCCAAGTCAGGGTAATGAACACTGAAGCTTTCTTT
few | TRBJ1-5 | TRBD1 | TRBV7-2 | CASSLRTGEHQPQHF | TGTGCCAGCAGCCTTCGGACAGGGGAACATCAGCCCCAGCATTTT
. | TRBJ1-2 | TRBD1 | TRBV28 | CASGDRGIYGYTF | TGTGCCAGCGGAGACAGGGGGATCTATGGCTACACCTTC
. | TRBJ2-7 | . | TRBV6-6 | CASSAAAPREQYF | TGTGCCAGCAGTGCTGCGGCCCCCCGCGAGCAGTACTTC
few | TRBJ2-3 | . | TRBV20-1 | CSARDQSRYTDTQYF | TGCAGTGCTAGAGATCAGTCTCGATACACAGATACGCAGTATTTT
few | TRBJ2-7 | . | TRBV20-1 | CSARLSYEQYF | TGCAGTGCTAGACTCAGCTACGAGCAGTACTTC
many | TRBJ1-2 | . | TRBV29-1 | CSVRAAANYGYTF | TGCAGCGTCCGGGCCGCAGCTAACTATGGCTACACCTTC
. | TRBJ2-1 | TRBD2 | TRBV10-3 | CAIRAEGVAGGLNEQFF | TGTGCCATCAGAGCCGAAGGGGTAGCGGGGGGGCTTAATGAGCAGTTCTTC
. | TRBJ2-2 | . | TRBV5-1 | CASSTGVANTGELFF | TGCGCCAGCAGCACGGGCGTCGCGAACACCGGGGAGCTGTTTTTT
. | TRBJ2-2 | . | TRBV30 | CAWSFGGELFF | TGTGCCTGGAGTTTCGGCGGGGAGCTGTTTTTT